This T cell receptor (beta chain) was documented in a study of cytomegalovirus exposure and HLA in healthy donors. Findings and caveats of the study: Presence/absence analyses treated sequencing depth as roughly uniform across donors. Most subjects' HLA-A and HLA-B alleles were reportedly predicted from TCR beta sequences.

With 60 Vbeta and 13 Jbeta primers, the PCR was carried out. TCRdb's copy holds only in-frame clones and misses some; the assay was immunoSEQ multiplex PCR. The sample consists of about 170,000 clones, over 75% of them appearing once. A word on this clone: No antigen is known for it.

Germline trimming cut 6 bases from V and 3 bases from J; bases unmatched to any gene: 8. Germline V gene sequence: CDR1 LGHNA, CDR2 YNFKEQ. This CDR3 region has 15 residues. The specimen sequenced was PBMCs. V usage is TRBV4-2 and J usage is TRBJ2-1; the match to TRBD1 covers 7 bases. The clonotype comes from a male donor in good health and CMV-seronegative. CDR3 nucleotides: TGTGCCAGCAGACCGACGGGGACAGACTACAATGAGCAGTTCTTC. Protein: CASRPTGTDYNEQFF.